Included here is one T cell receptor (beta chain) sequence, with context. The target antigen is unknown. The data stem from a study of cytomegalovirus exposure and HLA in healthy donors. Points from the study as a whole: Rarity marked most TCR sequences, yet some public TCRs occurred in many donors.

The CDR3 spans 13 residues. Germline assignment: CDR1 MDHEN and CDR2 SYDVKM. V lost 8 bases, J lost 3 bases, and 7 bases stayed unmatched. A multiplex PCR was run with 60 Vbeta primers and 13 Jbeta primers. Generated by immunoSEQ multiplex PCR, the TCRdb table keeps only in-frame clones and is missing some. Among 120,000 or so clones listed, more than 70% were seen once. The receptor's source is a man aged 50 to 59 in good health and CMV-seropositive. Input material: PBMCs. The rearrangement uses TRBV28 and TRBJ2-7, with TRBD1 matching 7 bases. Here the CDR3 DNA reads TGTGCCAGCGGACAGGTGGCCTTCTACGAGCAGTACTTC. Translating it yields CASGQVAFYEQYF.